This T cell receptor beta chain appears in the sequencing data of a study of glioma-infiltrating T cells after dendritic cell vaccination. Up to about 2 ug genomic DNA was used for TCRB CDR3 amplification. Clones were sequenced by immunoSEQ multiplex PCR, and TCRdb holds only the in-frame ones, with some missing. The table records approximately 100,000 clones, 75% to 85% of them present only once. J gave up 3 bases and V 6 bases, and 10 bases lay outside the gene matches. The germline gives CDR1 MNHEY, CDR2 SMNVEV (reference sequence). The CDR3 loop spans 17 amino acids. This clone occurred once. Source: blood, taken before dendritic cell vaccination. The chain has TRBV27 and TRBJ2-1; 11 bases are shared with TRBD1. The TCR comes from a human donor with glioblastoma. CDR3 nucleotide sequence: TGTGCCAGCAGCCCCATTTCCGGGACAGGGGGCTACAATGAGCAGTTCTTC. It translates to CASSPISGTGGYNEQFF.